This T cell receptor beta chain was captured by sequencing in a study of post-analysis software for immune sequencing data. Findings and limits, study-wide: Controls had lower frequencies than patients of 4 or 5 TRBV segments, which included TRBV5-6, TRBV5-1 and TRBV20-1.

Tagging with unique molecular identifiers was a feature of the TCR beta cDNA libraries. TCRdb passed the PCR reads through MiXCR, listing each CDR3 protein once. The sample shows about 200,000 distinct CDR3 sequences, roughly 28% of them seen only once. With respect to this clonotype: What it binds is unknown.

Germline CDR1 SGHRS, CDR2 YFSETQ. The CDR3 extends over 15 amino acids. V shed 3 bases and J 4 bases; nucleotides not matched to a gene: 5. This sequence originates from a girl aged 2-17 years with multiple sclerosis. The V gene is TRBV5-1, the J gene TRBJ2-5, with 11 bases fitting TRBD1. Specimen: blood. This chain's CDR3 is CASSSGTGGGETQYF. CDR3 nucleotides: TGCGCCAGCAGCTCCGGGACAGGGGGTGGAGAGACCCAGTACTTC.